The TCR beta chain described here comes from a study of blood T cell repertoires in COVID-19. Cohort placement rested on clinical history that participants reported themselves. Cohort 3 recovered donors had two negative PCRs, clearance, or symptom resolution. The germline gives CDR1 SGHAT, CDR2 FQDESV (reference sequence). V dropped 5 bases and J dropped 0 bases, with 7 bases sitting between them. The CDR3 extends over 13 amino acids. Per the study methods: By means of reference gene primer amplification, nucleated cell counts were estimated. Here immunoSEQ multiplex PCR was the method, and the copy in TCRdb shows in-frame clones only, minus some. V and J calls plus clone size are reproduced from that table; the DNA served to infer D and trimming. Found here are 140,000 to 150,000 clones, more than 80% of them singletons; the top ten hold about 4.4%.

The source material was PBMCs or T cells enriched from blood (not recorded which). The sequence derives from a man aged 45-65 years who had recovered from COVID-19. The rearrangement joins TRBV11-1 to TRBJ1-2, with no clear D. The CDR3 DNA is TGTGCCAGCAGCGAACAAGCTAACTATGGCTACACCTTC. Its translation is CASSEQANYGYTF.